The 13 T cell receptor beta chains below were found in one sample sequenced in a study of somatic mutations in cytotoxic T cells in rheumatoid arthritis. Only in-frame clones appear in the TCRdb table, and some are missing; sequencing was by immunoSEQ multiplex PCR. Here the sample spans approximately 11,000 clones, around three quarters being singletons. Sample: CD8+ T cells sorted from blood. These receptors were collected from an adult with rheumatoid arthritis.

This clone was found a few times. The chain is built from TRBV5-5 and TRBJ1-2, with a tentative D call TRBD1 (6 bases). The germline gives CDR1 SGHKS, CDR2 YYEKEE (reference sequence). Trimming left V 1 base short and J 0 bases short, with 16 bases between. The CDR3 runs 17 residues. As DNA, the CDR3 is TGTGCCAGCAGCTTGCAGGCAAAGGGGGATACTAACTATGGCTACACCTTC. Protein product: CASSLQAKGDTNYGYTF.

CDR3 region: CASSQVEGGITDTQYF. DNA for the CDR3: TGTGCCAGCAGCCAAGTTGAGGGGGGGATCACAGATACGCAGTATTTT. The chain has TRBV4-2 and TRBJ2-3; the D gene is possibly TRBD2 (7 bases). Germline V CDR1 and CDR2: LGHNA, YNFKEQ. V gave up 1 base and J gave up 2 bases, with 13 bases separating them. CDR3 length equals 16 residues.

The chain joins TRBV28 to TRBJ1-3; TRBD1 agrees at 7 bases. J was trimmed by 1 base and V by 6 bases; bases with no gene match: 9. This CDR3 has 16 amino acids. Germline lookup yields CDR1 MDHEN and CDR2 SYDVKM. CDR3 sequence reads: CASSRRQGGSGNTIYF. The CDR3, as DNA: TGTGCCAGCAGCCGGCGACAGGGCGGATCTGGAAACACCATATATTTT.

The chain's CDR3 is CASITGAEGAFF. The CDR3 bases are TGTGCCAGCATCACAGGGGCTGAAGGAGCTTTCTTT. The chain couples TRBV6-6 to TRBJ1-1, with TRBD1 identical over 7 bases. CDR3 length: 12 residues. CDR1 MNHNY and CDR2 SVGAGI come from the germline V gene (reference sequence). V trimming: 7 bases; J trimming: 10 bases; junction bases outside the gene matches: 9.

The chain is built from TRBV7-9 and TRBJ2-2; no clear D. The germline CDR1 and CDR2 sequences are SEHNR and FQNEAQ (reference sequence). V gave up 3 bases and J gave up 4 bases, with 9 bases separating them. This CDR3 is built from 14 residues. The CDR3 sequence: CASSFFRITGELFF. The DNA for the CDR3 is TGTGCCAGCAGCTTTTTCCGAATCACCGGGGAGCTGTTTTTT.

This clone was seen a single time. This chain links TRBV6-1 with TRBJ1-1; the match to TRBD1 covers 9 bases. V lost 1 base, J lost 7 bases, and 13 bases stayed unmatched. This CDR3 comprises 17 residues. The germline gives CDR1 MNHNS, CDR2 SASEGT. This CDR3 is CASSEDWYRGQSHEAFF. CDR3 coding DNA: TGTGCCAGCAGTGAAGATTGGTACAGGGGGCAATCCCATGAAGCTTTCTTT.

The rearrangement uses TRBV14 and TRBJ1-2, with a possible D match to TRBD1 (5 bases). Germline V lookup: CDR1 SGHDN, CDR2 FVKESK. Between the trimmed V and J ends, which lost 4 bases and 0 bases, there was a span of 12 bases. The CDR3 has 15 residues. CDR3 in DNA: TGTGCCAGCAGCCTTCAGGGTGTAGCTAACTATGGCTACACCTTC. The encoded protein is CASSLQGVANYGYTF.

V usage is TRBV28 and J usage is TRBJ1-2, with D unresolved. Trimming removed 0 bases from V and 6 bases from J, with 8 bases in between. The CDR3 covers 13 residues. CDR1 and CDR2 (germline): MDHEN, SYDVKM. For the CDR3, the DNA is TGTGCCAGCAGTTTATGGGGTGGGGATGGCTACACCTTC. As protein: CASSLWGGDGYTF.

The chain couples TRBV5-5 to TRBJ1-5, with a tentative D call TRBD1 (6 bases). This CDR3 contains 16 residues. Trimming cost V 0 bases and J 3 bases, with 13 bases left between them. Germline V gene data show CDR1 as SGHKS and CDR2 as YYEKEE (reference sequence). CDR3 amino acids: CASSLDRGFNNQPQHF. DNA for the CDR3: TGTGCCAGCAGCTTGGATAGGGGGTTCAACAATCAGCCCCAGCATTTT.

The V call is TRBV11-2, the J call TRBJ1-1; D is unresolved. The V end was cut by 3 bases, the J end by 1 base, with 6 bases between. Germline CDR1 is SGHAT and CDR2 is FQNNGV. The CDR3 loop spans 13 amino acids. The CDR3 DNA reads as TGTGCCAGCAGCTTCGCATGGAACACTGAAGCTTTCTTT. It specifies CASSFAWNTEAFF. Looking up the rest from reference TRBV11-2 and TRBJ1-1 gives the full variable domain: EAGVAQSPRYKIIEKRQSVAFWCNPISGHATLYWYQQILGQGPKLLIQFQNNGVVDDSQLPKDRFSAERLKGVDSTLKIQPAKLEDSAVYLCASSFAWNTEAFFGQGTRLTVV.

V is TRBV9 and J is TRBJ2-1; D not certain. CDR3 length: 12 amino acids. The germline CDR1 and CDR2 sequences are SGDLS and YYNGEE. Trimming removed 4 bases from V and 7 bases from J, with 9 bases in between. In nucleotides, the CDR3 is TGTGCCAGCAGCTCATTAGGGAATGAGCAGTTCTTC. Its translation: CASSSLGNEQFF.

The CDR3 here is CASSTGLFPQYF. Here the CDR3 DNA reads TGTGCCAGCAGTACGGGACTTTTCCCTCAGTACTTC. The rearrangement links TRBV27 to TRBJ2-4, with D tentatively TRBD2 (6 bases). CDR3 length: 12 amino acids. Trimming took 5 bases from V and 12 from J, leaving 14 bases between them. The germline gives CDR1 MNHEY, CDR2 SMNVEV (reference sequence).

The J gene is TRBJ2-1, the V gene TRBV18; D unclear. CDR1 and CDR2 from the germline V gene are KGHSH and LQKENI. This CDR3 spans 15 amino acids. Trimming pared 3 bases from V and 2 bases from J, leaving 11 bases between. CDR3 amino acids: CASSPRLYPYNEQFF. The CDR3 nucleotides are TGTGCCAGCTCACCGAGGTTATACCCCTACAATGAGCAGTTCTTC.